Listed below are T cell receptor beta chains from one sample, sequenced in a study of shared clonotypes between healthy human individuals. Using immunoSEQ multiplex PCR, the repertoire was profiled, and TCRdb retains in-frame clones only, with some absent. The repertoire holds 1,400,000 or so clones, with less than 99% as singletons. The sequencing sample was made of naive CD4+ T cells sorted from blood. These receptors all stem from a man in his thirties or forties in good health. Both conserved end residues are part of each CDR3. Each record gives: V gene, D gene, J gene, clone size, CDR3 DNA, CDR3 protein. D genes are given only for firm matches. Rows may omit the clone size; those that give it use once, few, many or a size class.

V: TRBV9; D: NA; J: TRBJ2-1; size: NA; DNA: TGTGCCAGCAGCGCTCGAGTTGACAATGAGCAGTTCTTC; CDR3: CASSARVDNEQFF
V: TRBV28; D: NA; J: TRBJ2-1; size: once; DNA: TGTGCCAGCAGTTTTCAGGGGAACAATGAGCAGTTCTTC; CDR3: CASSFQGNNEQFF
V: TRBV5-1; D: NA; J: TRBJ1-5; size: NA; DNA: TGCGCCAGCAGCTTAACGGGAAACCAGCCCCAGCATTTT; CDR3: CASSLTGNQPQHF
V: TRBV5-6; D: NA; J: TRBJ1-1; size: NA; DNA: TGTGCCAGCAGCCCGTTTTCTCGGAACACTGAAGCTTTCTTT; CDR3: CASSPFSRNTEAFF
V: TRBV29-1; D: NA; J: TRBJ2-4; size: NA; DNA: TGCAGCGTTTCAGGGGCCGGGACCCAAAGCATTCAGTACTTC; CDR3: CSVSGAGTQSIQYF
V: TRBV5-1; D: TRBD1; J: TRBJ2-2; size: NA; DNA: TGCGCCAGCAGCTTCGGGGACAGGGGTGTCGTGAACACCGGGGAGCTGTTTTTT; CDR3: CASSFGDRGVVNTGELFF
V: TRBV18; D: TRBD1; J: TRBJ1-2; size: NA; DNA: TGTGCCAGCTCACCCTCAAGGGGACAGTCCTATGGCTACACCTTC; CDR3: CASSPSRGQSYGYTF
V: TRBV7-2; D: NA; J: TRBJ2-3; size: NA; DNA: TGTGCCAGCAGCTTAGGGAGCGGGCTTAGCACAGATACGCAGTATTTT; CDR3: CASSLGSGLSTDTQYF
V: TRBV5-6; D: NA; J: TRBJ2-7; size: NA; DNA: TGTGCCAGCAAGACGAAGGCGTCCTACGAGCAGTACTTC; CDR3: CASKTKASYEQYF
V: TRBV27; D: NA; J: TRBJ2-5; size: NA; DNA: TGTGCCAGCAGTTTACGGGAACTTGAGACCCAGTACTTC; CDR3: CASSLRELETQYF
V: TRBV6-1; D: TRBD1; J: TRBJ1-2; size: NA; DNA: TGTGCCAGCACCTTCCGAGGGGGCGCTGGGTATGGCTACACCTTC; CDR3: CASTFRGGAGYGYTF
V: TRBV10-3; D: TRBD2; J: TRBJ2-1; size: NA; DNA: TGTGCCATCAGTGGACGGGCGGGAGGCCTTACCGATGAGCAGTTCTTC; CDR3: CAISGRAGGLTDEQFF
V: TRBV25-1; D: NA; J: TRBJ1-3; size: NA; DNA: TGTGCCAGCAGTGACAGCGCTTCCTCTGGAAACACCATATATTTT; CDR3: CASSDSASSGNTIYF
V: TRBV5-4; D: NA; J: TRBJ2-5; size: NA; DNA: TGTGCCAGCAGCTTGGTGGGGCGGGAGACCCAGTACTTC; CDR3: CASSLVGRETQYF
V: TRBV4-3; D: TRBD2; J: TRBJ2-2; size: NA; DNA: TGCGCCAGCAGCCAAGGGACTAGCGGGAGGGCCACCGGGGAGCTGTTTTTT; CDR3: CASSQGTSGRATGELFF
V: TRBV6-4; D: TRBD2; J: TRBJ2-2; size: NA; DNA: TGTGCCAGCAGGACTAGCAACACCGGGGAGCTGTTTTTT; CDR3: CASRTSNTGELFF
V: TRBV9; D: TRBD2; J: TRBJ2-1; size: NA; DNA: TGTGCCAGCAGTTCCTCCGGGACTAGTAACAATGAGCAGTTCTTC; CDR3: CASSSSGTSNNEQFF
V: TRBV2; D: TRBD1; J: TRBJ1-5; size: NA; DNA: TGTGCCAGCAAAGACAGGGAAAGCAATCAGCCCCAGCATTTT; CDR3: CASKDRESNQPQHF
V: TRBV19; D: NA; J: TRBJ1-1; size: NA; DNA: TGTGCCAGTAGTATACCTCCACAGGGAGAAGCTTTCTTT; CDR3: CASSIPPQGEAFF
V: TRBV4-2; D: TRBD1; J: TRBJ1-2; size: NA; DNA: TGTGCCAGCAGCCAGGCTGACAGGGTTTATGGCTACACCTTC; CDR3: CASSQADRVYGYTF
V: TRBV7-2; D: TRBD1; J: TRBJ1-1; size: NA; DNA: TGTGCCAGCAGAACAACAGGGGGTGCGTCTGAAGCTTTCTTT; CDR3: CASRTTGGASEAFF
V: TRBV10-2; D: TRBD2; J: TRBJ2-4; size: NA; DNA: TGCGCCAGCAGTGAACTAGCGGGAGCCAAAAACATTCAGTACTTC; CDR3: CASSELAGAKNIQYF
V: TRBV9; D: NA; J: TRBJ1-1; size: NA; DNA: TGTGCCAGCAGCCCTGGCGTAGGGGAGGTTTTCTTT; CDR3: CASSPGVGEVFF
V: TRBV6-5; D: NA; J: TRBJ1-1; size: NA; DNA: TGTGCCAGCAGTTCAGGGGCCCGGAACACTGAAGCTTTCTTT; CDR3: CASSSGARNTEAFF
V: TRBV7-2; D: NA; J: TRBJ2-1; size: NA; DNA: TGTGCCAGCAGCTCGCACAGGGACAATGAGCAGTTCTTC; CDR3: CASSSHRDNEQFF
V: TRBV6-1; D: NA; J: TRBJ2-6; size: NA; DNA: TGTGCCAGCAGTGAACGGGGGACAGGGGCCAACGTCCTGACTTTC; CDR3: CASSERGTGANVLTF
V: TRBV10-2; D: TRBD2; J: TRBJ2-1; size: NA; DNA: TGCGCCAGCAGCGACCAAGCGGGAACATCGGATGAGCAGTTCTTC; CDR3: CASSDQAGTSDEQFF
V: TRBV30; D: TRBD2; J: TRBJ2-1; size: NA; DNA: TGTGCCTTCGGACCGGGACTAGATTACAATGAGCAGTTCTTC; CDR3: CAFGPGLDYNEQFF
V: TRBV29-1; D: NA; J: TRBJ2-7; size: NA; DNA: TGCAGCGTGGCCACAGGGTCCGGTTACGAGCAGTACTTC; CDR3: CSVATGSGYEQYF
V: TRBV7-9; D: TRBD2; J: TRBJ2-1; size: NA; DNA: TGTGCCAGCAGCCAGGGGACTAGCCTTGAGTTCTTC; CDR3: CASSQGTSLEFF
V: TRBV7-2; D: NA; J: TRBJ2-1; size: NA; DNA: TGTGCCAGCAGCCCTCCACACAATGAGCAGTTCTTC; CDR3: CASSPPHNEQFF
V: TRBV14; D: TRBD1; J: TRBJ1-1; size: NA; DNA: TGTGCCAGCAGCGAGGGGACAGGGGGTCTTGAAGCTTTCTTT; CDR3: CASSEGTGGLEAFF
V: TRBV19; D: NA; J: TRBJ1-3; size: NA; DNA: TGTGCCAGTAGTCCTTGGGCCACCTCCTCTGGAAACACCATATATTTT; CDR3: CASSPWATSSGNTIYF
V: TRBV2; D: NA; J: TRBJ2-3; size: NA; DNA: TGTGCCAGCAGTGATTTCATATCAGATACGCAGTATTTT; CDR3: CASSDFISDTQYF
V: TRBV2; D: TRBD1; J: TRBJ2-5; size: NA; DNA: TGTGCCAGCATTAGGGACAGAAACCAAGAGACCCAGTACTTC; CDR3: CASIRDRNQETQYF
V: TRBV10-3; D: NA; J: TRBJ2-7; size: NA; DNA: TGTGCCATGGGGGACGGTGTCTCCTACGAGCAGTACTTC; CDR3: CAMGDGVSYEQYF
V: TRBV11-2; D: TRBD2; J: TRBJ2-5; size: NA; DNA: TGTGCCAGCAGCTTAGTTGGGCGGGAGAGGGAGACCCAGTACTTC; CDR3: CASSLVGRERETQYF
V: TRBV25-1; D: TRBD1; J: TRBJ1-1; size: NA; DNA: TGTGCCAGCAGTGAAGGAGGACGAGACAGGGCGGGAGCTTTCTTT; CDR3: CASSEGGRDRAGAFF
V: TRBV10-1; D: TRBD2; J: TRBJ2-3; size: NA; DNA: TGCGCCAGCAGTGAGTTGCCCGGACTAGGCACGCAGTATTTT; CDR3: CASSELPGLGTQYF
V: TRBV5-1; D: TRBD2; J: TRBJ2-1; size: NA; DNA: TGCGCCAGCAGCTTGACGGCGTTTAGCGGGAGCAATGAGCAGTTCTTC; CDR3: CASSLTAFSGSNEQFF
V: TRBV7-2; D: NA; J: TRBJ2-3; size: NA; DNA: TGTGCCAGCAGCCCGGTCGGGGTGGCAGATACGCAGTATTTT; CDR3: CASSPVGVADTQYF
V: TRBV28; D: NA; J: TRBJ1-2; size: NA; DNA: TGTGCCAGCAGTAAACAAGGCTATGGCTACACCTTC; CDR3: CASSKQGYGYTF
V: TRBV5-1; D: NA; J: TRBJ2-5; size: NA; DNA: TGCGCCAGCAGCTTGTTCCGAGCCGGAGAGACCCAGTACTTC; CDR3: CASSLFRAGETQYF
V: TRBV29-1; D: TRBD2; J: TRBJ2-1; size: NA; DNA: TGCAGCGTTGAAGGCAGGACTAGCGGGAGAGATGAGCAGTTCTTC; CDR3: CSVEGRTSGRDEQFF
V: TRBV6-5; D: TRBD2; J: TRBJ2-7; size: NA; DNA: TGTGCCAGCAGTTACTCGAGGCTAGCGGGAGGACGGCAGTACTTC; CDR3: CASSYSRLAGGRQYF
V: TRBV9; D: NA; J: TRBJ2-1; size: once; DNA: TGTGCCAGCGGGGGACCTGAAATATCCTACAATGAGCAGTTCTTC; CDR3: CASGGPEISYNEQFF
V: TRBV7-6; D: NA; J: TRBJ2-1; size: NA; DNA: TGTGCCAGCAGCTTAGTTCTGGGCGGGACGTCTTCCCTCAACGGGCAGTTCTTC; CDR3: CASSLVLGGTSSLNGQFF
V: TRBV19; D: NA; J: TRBJ2-3; size: NA; DNA: TGTGCCAGTAGTCGGGCCGACGGTACGCAGTATTTT; CDR3: CASSRADGTQYF
V: TRBV6-5; D: NA; J: TRBJ2-5; size: NA; DNA: TGTGCCAGCGGGTGGGGGGGCGGTTGGGAGACCCAGTACTTC; CDR3: CASGWGGGWETQYF
V: TRBV7-9; D: NA; J: TRBJ2-1; size: NA; DNA: TGTGCCAGCAGCTTACGATTATGGGGGCGCAGTCACAATGAGCAGTTCTTC; CDR3: CASSLRLWGRSHNEQFF
V: TRBV4-2; D: NA; J: TRBJ2-3; size: NA; DNA: TGTGCCAGCAGCCAAGCGGCTCCAGATCTGGCAGATACGCAGTATTTT; CDR3: CASSQAAPDLADTQYF
V: TRBV19; D: NA; J: TRBJ2-1; size: NA; DNA: TGTGCCAGTAGTAAGGTCCCGGGCCTTTACAATGAGCAGTTCTTC; CDR3: CASSKVPGLYNEQFF
V: TRBV5-1; D: NA; J: TRBJ1-4; size: NA; DNA: TGCGCCAGCAGCAGCACTACAGGGGAAAAACTGTTTTTT; CDR3: CASSSTTGEKLFF